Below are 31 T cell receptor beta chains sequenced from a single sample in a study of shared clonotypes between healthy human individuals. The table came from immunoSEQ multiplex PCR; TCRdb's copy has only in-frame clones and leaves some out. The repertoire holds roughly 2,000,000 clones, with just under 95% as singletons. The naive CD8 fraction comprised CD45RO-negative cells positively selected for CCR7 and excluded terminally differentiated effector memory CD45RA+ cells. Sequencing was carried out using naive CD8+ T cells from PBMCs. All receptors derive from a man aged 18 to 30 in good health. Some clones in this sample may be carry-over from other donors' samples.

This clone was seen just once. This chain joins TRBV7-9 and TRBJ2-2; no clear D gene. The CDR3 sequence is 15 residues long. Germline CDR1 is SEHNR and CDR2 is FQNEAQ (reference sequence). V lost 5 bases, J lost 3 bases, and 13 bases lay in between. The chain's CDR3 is CASSGGSRDTGELFF. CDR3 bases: TGTGCCAGCAGCGGTGGGTCCAGAGACACCGGGGAGCTGTTTTTT.

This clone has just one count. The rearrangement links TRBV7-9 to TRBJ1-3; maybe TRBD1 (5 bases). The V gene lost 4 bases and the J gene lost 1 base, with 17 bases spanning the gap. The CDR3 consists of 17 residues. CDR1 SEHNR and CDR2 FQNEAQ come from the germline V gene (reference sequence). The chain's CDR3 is CASSSELTRVSGNTIYF. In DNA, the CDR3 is TGTGCCAGCAGCTCCGAATTAACCAGGGTTTCTGGAAACACCATATATTTT.

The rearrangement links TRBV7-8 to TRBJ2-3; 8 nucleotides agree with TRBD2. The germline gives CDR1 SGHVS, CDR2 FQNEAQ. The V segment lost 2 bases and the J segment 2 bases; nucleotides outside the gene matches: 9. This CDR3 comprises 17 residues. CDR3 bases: TGTGCCAGCAGCTTACGAACTAGCGGTCCTCTCACAGATACGCAGTATTTT. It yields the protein CASSLRTSGPLTDTQYF.

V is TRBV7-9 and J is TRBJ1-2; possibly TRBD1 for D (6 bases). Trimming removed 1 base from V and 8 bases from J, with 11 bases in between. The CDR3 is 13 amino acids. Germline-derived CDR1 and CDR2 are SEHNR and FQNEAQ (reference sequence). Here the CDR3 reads CASSLGTVLGYTF. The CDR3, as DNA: TGTGCCAGCAGCTTAGGGACAGTCCTGGGCTACACCTTC.

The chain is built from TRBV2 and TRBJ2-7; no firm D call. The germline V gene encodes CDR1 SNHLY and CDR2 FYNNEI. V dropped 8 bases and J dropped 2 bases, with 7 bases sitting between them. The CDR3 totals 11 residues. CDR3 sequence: CASSLPYEQYF. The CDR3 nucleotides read TGTGCCAGCTCTCTCCCCTACGAGCAGTACTTC.

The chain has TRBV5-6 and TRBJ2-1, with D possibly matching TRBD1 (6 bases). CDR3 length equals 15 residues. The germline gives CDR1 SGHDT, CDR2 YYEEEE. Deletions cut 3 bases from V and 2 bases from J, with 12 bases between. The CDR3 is CASSSTGLAYNEQFF. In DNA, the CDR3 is TGTGCCAGCAGCTCTACAGGGCTCGCCTACAATGAGCAGTTCTTC.

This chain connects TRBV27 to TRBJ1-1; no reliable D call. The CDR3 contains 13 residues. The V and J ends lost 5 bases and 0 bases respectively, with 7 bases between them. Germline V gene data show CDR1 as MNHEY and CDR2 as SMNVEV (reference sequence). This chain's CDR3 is CASSLEMNTEAFF. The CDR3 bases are TGTGCCAGCAGTCTGGAAATGAACACTGAAGCTTTCTTT.

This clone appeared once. The CDR3 reads CASRDSRLEQYF. In DNA, the CDR3 is TGTGCCTCCCGGGACTCGCGGCTCGAGCAGTACTTC. This chain connects TRBV27 to TRBJ2-7; TRBD2 might be the D (6 bases). Germline V CDR1 and CDR2: MNHEY, SMNVEV (reference sequence). CDR3 length equals 12 residues. Trimming removed 11 bases at V and 6 bases at J, with 17 bases between.

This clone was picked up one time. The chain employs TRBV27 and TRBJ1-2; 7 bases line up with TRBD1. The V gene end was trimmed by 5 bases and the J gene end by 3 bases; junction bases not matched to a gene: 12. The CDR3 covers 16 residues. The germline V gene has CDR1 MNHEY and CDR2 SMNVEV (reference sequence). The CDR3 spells CASSPKGTASYYGYTF. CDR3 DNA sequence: TGTGCCAGCAGTCCCAAGGGGACAGCGTCGTACTATGGCTACACCTTC.

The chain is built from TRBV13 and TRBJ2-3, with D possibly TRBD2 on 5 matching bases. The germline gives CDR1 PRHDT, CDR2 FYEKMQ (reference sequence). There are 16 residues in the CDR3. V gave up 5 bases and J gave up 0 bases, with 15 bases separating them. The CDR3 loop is CASSHRFGESTDTQYF. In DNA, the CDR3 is TGTGCCAGCAGCCACCGGTTCGGGGAGAGCACAGATACGCAGTATTTT.

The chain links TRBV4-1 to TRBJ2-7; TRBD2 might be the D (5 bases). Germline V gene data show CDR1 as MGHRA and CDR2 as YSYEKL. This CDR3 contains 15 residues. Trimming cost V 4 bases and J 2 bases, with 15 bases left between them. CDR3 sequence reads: CASSLMDRGAYEQYF. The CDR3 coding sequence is TGCGCCAGCAGCCTTATGGACCGGGGAGCCTACGAGCAGTACTTC.

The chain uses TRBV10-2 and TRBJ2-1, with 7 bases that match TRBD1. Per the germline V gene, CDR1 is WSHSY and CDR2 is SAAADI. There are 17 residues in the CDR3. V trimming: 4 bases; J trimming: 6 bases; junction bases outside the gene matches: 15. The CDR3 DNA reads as TGCGCCAGCAGTGCCCCTCGGGACAGTTCTCCCCCCAATGAGCAGTTCTTC. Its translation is CASSAPRDSSPPNEQFF.

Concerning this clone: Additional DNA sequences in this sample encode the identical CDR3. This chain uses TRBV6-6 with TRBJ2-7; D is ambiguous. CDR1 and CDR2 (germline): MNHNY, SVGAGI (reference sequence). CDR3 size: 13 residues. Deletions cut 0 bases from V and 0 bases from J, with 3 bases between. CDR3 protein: CASSYSGSYEQYF. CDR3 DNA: TGTGCCAGCAGTTACTCAGGCTCCTACGAGCAGTACTTC.

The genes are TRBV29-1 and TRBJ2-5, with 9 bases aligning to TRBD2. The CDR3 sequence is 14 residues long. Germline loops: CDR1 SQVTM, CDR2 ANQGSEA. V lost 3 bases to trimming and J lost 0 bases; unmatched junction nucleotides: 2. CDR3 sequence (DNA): TGCAGCGTTGAGCCTAGCGGGAACCAAGAGACCCAGTACTTC. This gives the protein CSVEPSGNQETQYF.

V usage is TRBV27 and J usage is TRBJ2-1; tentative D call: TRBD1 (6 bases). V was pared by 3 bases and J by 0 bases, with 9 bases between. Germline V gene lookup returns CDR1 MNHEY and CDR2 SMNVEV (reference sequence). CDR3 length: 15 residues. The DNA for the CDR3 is TGTGCCAGCAGTTTCGGACAGTTCTCCTACAATGAGCAGTTCTTC. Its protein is CASSFGQFSYNEQFF.

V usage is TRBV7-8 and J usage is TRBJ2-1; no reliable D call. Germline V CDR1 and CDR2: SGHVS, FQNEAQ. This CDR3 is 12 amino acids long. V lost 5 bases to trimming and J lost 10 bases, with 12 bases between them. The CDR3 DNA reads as TGTGCCAGCAGCCAGATCTCCACCGAGCAGTTCTTC. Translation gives CASSQISTEQFF.

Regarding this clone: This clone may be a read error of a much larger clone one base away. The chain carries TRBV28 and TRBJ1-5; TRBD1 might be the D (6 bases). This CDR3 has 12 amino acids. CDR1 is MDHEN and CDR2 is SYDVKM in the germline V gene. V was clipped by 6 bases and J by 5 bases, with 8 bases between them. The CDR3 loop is CASSSGDQPQHF. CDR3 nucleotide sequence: TGTGCCAGCAGCTCAGGGGATCAGCCCCAGCATTTT.

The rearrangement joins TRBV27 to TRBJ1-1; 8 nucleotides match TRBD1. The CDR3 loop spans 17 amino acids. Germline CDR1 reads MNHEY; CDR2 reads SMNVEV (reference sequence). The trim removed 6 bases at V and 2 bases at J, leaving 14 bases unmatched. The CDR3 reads CASSLTGGMNINTEAFF. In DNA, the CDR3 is TGTGCCAGCAGCTTAACAGGGGGTATGAACATTAACACTGAAGCTTTCTTT.

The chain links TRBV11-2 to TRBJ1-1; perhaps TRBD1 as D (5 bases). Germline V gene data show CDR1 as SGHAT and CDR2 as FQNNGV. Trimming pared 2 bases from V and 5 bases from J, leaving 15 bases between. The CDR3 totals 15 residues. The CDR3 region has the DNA TGTGCCAGCAGCTTAAGTGGGGGGGGTAGGACTGAAGCTTTCTTT. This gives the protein CASSLSGGGRTEAFF.

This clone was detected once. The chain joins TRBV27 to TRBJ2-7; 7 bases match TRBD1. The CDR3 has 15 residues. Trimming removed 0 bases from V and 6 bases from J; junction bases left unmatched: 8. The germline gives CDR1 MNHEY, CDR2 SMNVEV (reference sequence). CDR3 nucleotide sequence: TGTGCCAGCAGTTTATCGCAGACAGGGTTGTTCGAGCAGTACTTC. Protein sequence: CASSLSQTGLFEQYF.

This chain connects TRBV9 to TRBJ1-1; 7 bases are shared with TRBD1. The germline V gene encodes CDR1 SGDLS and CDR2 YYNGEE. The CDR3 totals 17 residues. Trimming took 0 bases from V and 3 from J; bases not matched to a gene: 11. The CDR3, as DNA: TGTGCCAGCAGCGTAGCTGTGGGGCAGGGGGGACACACTGAAGCTTTCTTT. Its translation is CASSVAVGQGGHTEAFF.

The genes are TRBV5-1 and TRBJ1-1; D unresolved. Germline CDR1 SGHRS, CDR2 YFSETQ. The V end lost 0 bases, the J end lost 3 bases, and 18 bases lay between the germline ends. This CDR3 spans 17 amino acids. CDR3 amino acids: CASSLVISPIGDTEAFF. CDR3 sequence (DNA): TGCGCCAGCAGCTTGGTTATCTCACCAATAGGAGACACTGAAGCTTTCTTT.

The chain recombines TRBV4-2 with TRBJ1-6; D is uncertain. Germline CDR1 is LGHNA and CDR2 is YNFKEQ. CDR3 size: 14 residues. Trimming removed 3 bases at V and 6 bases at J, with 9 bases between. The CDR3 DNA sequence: TGTGCCAGCAGCCACCCCCGGGGTAATTCACCCCTCCACTTT. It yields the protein CASSHPRGNSPLHF.

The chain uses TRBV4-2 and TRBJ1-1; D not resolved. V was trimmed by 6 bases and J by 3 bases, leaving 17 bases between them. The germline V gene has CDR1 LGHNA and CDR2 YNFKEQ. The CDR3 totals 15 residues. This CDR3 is CASRGEAGVDTEAFF. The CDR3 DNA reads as TGTGCCAGCAGAGGTGAAGCAGGTGTGGACACTGAAGCTTTCTTT.

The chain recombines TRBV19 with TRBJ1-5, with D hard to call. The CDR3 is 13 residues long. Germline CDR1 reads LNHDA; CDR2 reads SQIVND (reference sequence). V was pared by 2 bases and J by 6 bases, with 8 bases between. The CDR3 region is CASSINPSQPQHF. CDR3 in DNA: TGTGCCAGTAGTATAAATCCAAGTCAGCCCCAGCATTTT.

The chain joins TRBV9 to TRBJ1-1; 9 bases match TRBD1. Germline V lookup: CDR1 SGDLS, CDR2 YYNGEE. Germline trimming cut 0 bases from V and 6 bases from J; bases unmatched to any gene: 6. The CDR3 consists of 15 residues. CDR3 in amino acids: CASSVASGQGAEAFF. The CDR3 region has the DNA TGTGCCAGCAGCGTAGCATCGGGACAGGGCGCTGAAGCTTTCTTT.

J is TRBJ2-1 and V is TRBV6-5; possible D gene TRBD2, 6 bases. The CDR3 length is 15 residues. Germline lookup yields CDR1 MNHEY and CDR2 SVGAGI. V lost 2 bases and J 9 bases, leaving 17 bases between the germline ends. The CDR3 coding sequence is TGTGCCAGCAGTTACCAGCGGGTAACCTTGGGTGAGCAGTTCTTC. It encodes CASSYQRVTLGEQFF.

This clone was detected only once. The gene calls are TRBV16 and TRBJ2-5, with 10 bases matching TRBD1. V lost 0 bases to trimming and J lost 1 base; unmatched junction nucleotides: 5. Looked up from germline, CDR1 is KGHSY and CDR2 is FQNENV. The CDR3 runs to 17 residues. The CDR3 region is CASSQSLRDRGQETQYF. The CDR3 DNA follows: TGTGCCAGCAGCCAATCATTGAGGGACAGGGGCCAAGAGACCCAGTACTTC.

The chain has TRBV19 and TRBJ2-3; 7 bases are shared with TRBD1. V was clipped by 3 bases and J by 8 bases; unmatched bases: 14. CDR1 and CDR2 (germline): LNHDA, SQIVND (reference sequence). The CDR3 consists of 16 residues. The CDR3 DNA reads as TGTGCCAGTAGTATGGATGTTGGGACAGCACTCGGTACGCAGTATTTT. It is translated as CASSMDVGTALGTQYF.

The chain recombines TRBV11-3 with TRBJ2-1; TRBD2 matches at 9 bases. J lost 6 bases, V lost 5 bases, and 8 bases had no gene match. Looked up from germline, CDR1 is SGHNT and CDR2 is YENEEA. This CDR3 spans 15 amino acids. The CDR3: CASSQWGGRANEQFF. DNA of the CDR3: TGTGCCAGCAGCCAATGGGGCGGGAGGGCCAATGAGCAGTTCTTC. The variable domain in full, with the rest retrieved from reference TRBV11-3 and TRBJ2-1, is EAGVVQSPRYKIIEKKQPVAFWCNPISGHNTLYWYLQNLGQGPELLIRYENEEAVDDSQLPKDRFSAERLKGVDSTLKIQPAELGDSAVYLCASSQWGGRANEQFFGPGTRLTVL.

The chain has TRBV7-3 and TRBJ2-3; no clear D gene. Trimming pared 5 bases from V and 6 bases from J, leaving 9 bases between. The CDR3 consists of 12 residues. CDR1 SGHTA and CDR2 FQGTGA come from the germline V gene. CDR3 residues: CASSPVSDTQYF. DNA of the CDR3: TGTGCCAGCAGCCCAGTGTCGGATACGCAGTATTTT.